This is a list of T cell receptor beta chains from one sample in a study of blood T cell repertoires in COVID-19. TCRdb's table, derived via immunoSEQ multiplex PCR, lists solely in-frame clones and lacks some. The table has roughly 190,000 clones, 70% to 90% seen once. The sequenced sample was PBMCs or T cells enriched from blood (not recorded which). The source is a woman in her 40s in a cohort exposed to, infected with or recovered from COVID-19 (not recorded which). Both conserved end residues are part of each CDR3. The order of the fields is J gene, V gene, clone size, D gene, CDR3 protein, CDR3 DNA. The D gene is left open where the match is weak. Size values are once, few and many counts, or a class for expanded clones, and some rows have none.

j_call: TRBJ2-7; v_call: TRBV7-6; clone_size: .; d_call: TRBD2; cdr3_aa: CASSLGGAGDYEQYF; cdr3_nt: TGTGCCAGCAGCTTAGGGGGTGCGGGGGACTACGAGCAGTACTTC
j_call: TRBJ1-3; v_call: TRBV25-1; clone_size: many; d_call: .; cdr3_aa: CASSGDRFPGNTIYF; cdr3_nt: TGTGCCAGCAGTGGCGACAGGTTCCCCGGAAACACCATATATTTT
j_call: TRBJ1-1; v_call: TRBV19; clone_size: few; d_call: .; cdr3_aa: CASRLSTPLEAFF; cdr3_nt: TGTGCCAGTAGACTTTCTACCCCACTTGAAGCTTTCTTT
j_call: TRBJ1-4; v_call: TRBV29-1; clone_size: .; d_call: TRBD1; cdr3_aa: CSARQGVNEKLFF; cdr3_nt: TGCAGCGCCAGACAGGGGGTAAATGAAAAACTGTTTTTT
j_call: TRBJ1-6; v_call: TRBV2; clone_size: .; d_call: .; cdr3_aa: CASSHRFPEDSPLHF; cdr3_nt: TGTGCCAGCAGCCACAGGTTTCCAGAAGATTCACCCCTCCACTTT
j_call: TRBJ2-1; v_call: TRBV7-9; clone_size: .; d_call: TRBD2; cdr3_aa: CASSLAGLAVNEQFF; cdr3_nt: TGTGCCAGCAGCTTGGCGGGACTAGCCGTGAATGAGCAGTTCTTC
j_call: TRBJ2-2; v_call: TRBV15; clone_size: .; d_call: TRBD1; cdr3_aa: CATSRDRGQGPTGELFF; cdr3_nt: TGTGCCACCAGCAGAGATAGAGGACAGGGGCCCACCGGGGAGCTGTTTTTT
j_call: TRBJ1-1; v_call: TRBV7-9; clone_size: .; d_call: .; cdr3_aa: CASSFQGGTEAFF; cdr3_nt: TGTGCCAGCAGCTTCCAGGGAGGCACTGAAGCTTTCTTT
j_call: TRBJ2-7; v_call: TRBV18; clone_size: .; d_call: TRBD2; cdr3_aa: CASSPRWRERYEQYF; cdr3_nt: TGTGCCAGCTCACCCCGATGGCGGGAGAGGTACGAGCAGTACTTC
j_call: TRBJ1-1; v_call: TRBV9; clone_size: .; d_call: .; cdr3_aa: CASSVANGALNGAFF; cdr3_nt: TGTGCCAGCAGCGTAGCTAATGGGGCACTTAATGGAGCTTTCTTT
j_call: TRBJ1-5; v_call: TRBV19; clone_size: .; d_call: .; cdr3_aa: CASSPGGGNQPQHF; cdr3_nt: TGTGCCAGTAGTCCCGGGGGTGGCAATCAGCCCCAGCATTTT
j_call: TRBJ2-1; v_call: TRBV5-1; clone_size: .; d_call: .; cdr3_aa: CASSLEVAGPDNEQFF; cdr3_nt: TGCGCCAGCAGCTTGGAGGTGGCGGGGCCGGACAATGAGCAGTTCTTC
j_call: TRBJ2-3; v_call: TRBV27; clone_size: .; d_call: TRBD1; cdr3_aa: CASSLRDSSTDTQYF; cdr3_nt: TGTGCCAGCAGTTTACGGGACAGTAGCACAGATACGCAGTATTTT
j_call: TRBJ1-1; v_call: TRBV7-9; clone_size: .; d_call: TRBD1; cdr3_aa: CASNPDRANTEAFF; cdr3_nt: TGTGCCAGCAACCCCGACAGGGCCAACACTGAAGCTTTCTTT
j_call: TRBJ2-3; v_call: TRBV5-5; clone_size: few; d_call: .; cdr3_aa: CASIGGAGTDTQYF; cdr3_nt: TGTGCCAGCATTGGGGGGGCGGGCACAGATACGCAGTATTTT
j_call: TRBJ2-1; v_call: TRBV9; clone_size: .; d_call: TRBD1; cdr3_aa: CASSAGGTGSVSQQFF; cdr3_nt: TGTGCCAGCAGCGCAGGGGGGACAGGGTCGGTCTCCCAGCAGTTCTTC
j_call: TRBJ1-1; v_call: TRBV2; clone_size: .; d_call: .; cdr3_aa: CASRTQEPGAFF; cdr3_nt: TGTGCCAGCAGGACGCAGGAACCTGGAGCTTTCTTT
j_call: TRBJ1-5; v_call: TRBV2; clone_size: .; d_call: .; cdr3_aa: CASNKAVGPGNDQPQHF; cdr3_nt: TGTGCCAGCAATAAGGCGGTCGGACCGGGAAATGATCAGCCCCAGCATTTT
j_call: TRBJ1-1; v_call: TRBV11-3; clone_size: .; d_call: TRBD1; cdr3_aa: CASSTREGAAEAFF; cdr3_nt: TGTGCCAGCAGCACCCGGGAGGGGGCGGCTGAAGCTTTCTTT
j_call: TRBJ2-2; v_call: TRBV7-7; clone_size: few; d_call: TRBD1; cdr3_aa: CASSSTGTGNTGELFF; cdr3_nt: TGTGCCAGCAGCTCCACCGGGACAGGGAACACCGGGGAGCTGTTTTTT
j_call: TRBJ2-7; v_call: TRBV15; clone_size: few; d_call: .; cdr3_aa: CATSRESGKGGYEQYF; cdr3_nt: TGTGCCACCAGCAGAGAGTCGGGTAAAGGGGGTTACGAGCAGTACTTC
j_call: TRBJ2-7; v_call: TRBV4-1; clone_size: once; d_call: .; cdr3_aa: CASSQAQGQGGNYEQYF; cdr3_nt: TGCGCCAGCAGCCAAGCGCAGGGACAAGGTGGGAACTACGAGCAGTACTTC
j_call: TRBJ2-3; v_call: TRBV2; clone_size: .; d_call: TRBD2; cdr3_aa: CASSEGRGSTDTQYF; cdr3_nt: TGTGCCAGCAGTGAAGGGCGGGGGAGCACAGATACGCAGTATTTT
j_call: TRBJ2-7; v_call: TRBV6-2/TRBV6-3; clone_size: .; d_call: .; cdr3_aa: CASSYSGQVYEQYF; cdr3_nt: TGTGCCAGCAGTTACTCGGGACAAGTTTACGAGCAGTACTTC
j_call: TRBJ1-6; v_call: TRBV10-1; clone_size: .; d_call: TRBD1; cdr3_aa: CASSERDREVGLNSPLHF; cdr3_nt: TGCGCCAGCAGTGAGCGCGACAGGGAGGTAGGGTTAAATTCACCCCTCCACTTT
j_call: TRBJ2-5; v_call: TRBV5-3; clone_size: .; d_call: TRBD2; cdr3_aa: CARSFKREGPPETQYF; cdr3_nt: TGTGCCAGAAGCTTTAAGCGGGAGGGACCTCCTGAGACCCAGTACTTC
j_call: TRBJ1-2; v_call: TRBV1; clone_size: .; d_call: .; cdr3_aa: CTSSHGPGQGIYGYTF; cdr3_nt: TGCACCAGCAGCCATGGCCCGGGACAGGGAATCTATGGCTACACCTTC
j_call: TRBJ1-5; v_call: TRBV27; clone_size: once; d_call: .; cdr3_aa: CASSAGGWQPQHF; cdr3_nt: TGTGCCAGCTCTGCGGGGGGTTGGCAGCCCCAGCATTTT
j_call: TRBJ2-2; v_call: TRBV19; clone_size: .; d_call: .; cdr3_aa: CASRYREKGTGELFF; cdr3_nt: TGTGCCAGTAGGTACAGGGAGAAGGGCACCGGGGAGCTGTTTTTT
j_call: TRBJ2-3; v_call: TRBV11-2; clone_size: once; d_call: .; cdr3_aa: CASSLGASPDTQYF; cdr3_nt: TGTGCCAGCAGCTTAGGAGCTAGCCCAGATACGCAGTATTTT
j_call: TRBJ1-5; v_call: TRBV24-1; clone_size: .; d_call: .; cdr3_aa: CATSDLRQCDSRTQPQHF; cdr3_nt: TGTGCCACCAGTGATTTGCGCCAATGTGACAGCAGGACTCAGCCCCAGCATTTT
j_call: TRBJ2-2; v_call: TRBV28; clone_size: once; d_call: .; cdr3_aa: CASSFLAPTGELFF; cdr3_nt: TGTGCCAGCAGTTTCCTAGCCCCCACCGGGGAGCTGTTTTTT
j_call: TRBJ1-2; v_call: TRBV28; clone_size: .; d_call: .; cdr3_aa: CATSLGYRGGYTF; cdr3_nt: TGTGCCACCTCCCTTGGGTACCGGGGTGGCTACACCTTC
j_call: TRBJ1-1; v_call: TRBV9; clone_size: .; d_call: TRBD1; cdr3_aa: CASSVAKAGGNTEAFF; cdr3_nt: TGTGCCAGCAGCGTAGCTAAGGCAGGGGGAAACACTGAAGCTTTCTTT
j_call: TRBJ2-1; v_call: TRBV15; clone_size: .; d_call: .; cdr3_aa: CATSRTAGVSYNEQFF; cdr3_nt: TGTGCCACCAGCAGAACCGCAGGGGTTTCCTACAATGAGCAGTTCTTC
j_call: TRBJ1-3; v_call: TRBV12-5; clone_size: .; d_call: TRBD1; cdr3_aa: CASGITTGTGSGNTIYF; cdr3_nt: TGTGCTAGTGGTATTACCACCGGGACAGGGAGTGGAAACACCATATATTTT
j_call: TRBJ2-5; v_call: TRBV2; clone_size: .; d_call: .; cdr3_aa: CASNYLNGETQYF; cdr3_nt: TGTGCCAGCAACTACTTAAACGGGGAGACCCAGTACTTC
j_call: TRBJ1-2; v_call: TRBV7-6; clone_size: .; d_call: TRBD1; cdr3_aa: CASSEDRGPDGYTF; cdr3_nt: TGTGCCAGCAGCGAGGACAGGGGGCCAGATGGCTACACCTTC
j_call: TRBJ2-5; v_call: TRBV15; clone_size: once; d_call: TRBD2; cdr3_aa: CATSRAGTSGSLQETQYF; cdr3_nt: TGTGCCACCAGCAGAGCCGGGACTAGCGGGAGTTTGCAAGAGACCCAGTACTTC
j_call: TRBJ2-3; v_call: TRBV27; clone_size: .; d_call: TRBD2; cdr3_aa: CASSRTSSLDTQYF; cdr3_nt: TGTGCCAGCAGTCGGACTAGCTCGCTAGATACGCAGTATTTT
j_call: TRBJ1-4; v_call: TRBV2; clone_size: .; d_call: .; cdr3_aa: CASSEARREKLFF; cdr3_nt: TGTGCCAGCAGTGAAGCGCGGCGCGAAAAACTGTTTTTT
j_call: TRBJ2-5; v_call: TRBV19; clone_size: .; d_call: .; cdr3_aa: CASSIGVRETQYF; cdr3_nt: TGTGCCAGTAGTATCGGGGTCCGGGAGACCCAGTACTTC
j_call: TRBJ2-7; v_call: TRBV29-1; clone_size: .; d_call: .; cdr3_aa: CSVSGGNEQYF; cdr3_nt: TGCAGCGTATCAGGCGGGAACGAGCAGTACTTC
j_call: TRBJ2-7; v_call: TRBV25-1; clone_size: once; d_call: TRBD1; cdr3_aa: CATGQGAYSGYEQYF; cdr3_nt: TGTGCCACCGGACAGGGGGCATATAGCGGGTACGAGCAGTACTTC
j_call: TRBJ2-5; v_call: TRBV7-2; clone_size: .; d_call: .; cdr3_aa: CASSQNRVSRETQYF; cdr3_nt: TGTGCCAGCAGCCAAAACAGGGTGTCCCGGGAGACCCAGTACTTC
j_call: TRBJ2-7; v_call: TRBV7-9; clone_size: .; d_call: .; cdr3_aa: CASSSTGNEQYF; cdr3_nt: TGTGCCAGCAGCTCCACAGGAAACGAGCAGTACTTC
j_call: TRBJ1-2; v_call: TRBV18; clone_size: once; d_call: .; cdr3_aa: CASSPFSEGTKANYGYTF; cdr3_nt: TGTGCCAGCTCACCCTTCTCCGAGGGTACCAAAGCTAACTATGGCTACACCTTC
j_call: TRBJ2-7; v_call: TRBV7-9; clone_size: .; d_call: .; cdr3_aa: CASRAGLFPYEQYF; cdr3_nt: TGTGCCAGCAGGGCAGGGCTTTTCCCCTACGAGCAGTACTTC
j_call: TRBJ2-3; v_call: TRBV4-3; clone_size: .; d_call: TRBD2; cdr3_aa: CASSQRTGGSTDTQYF; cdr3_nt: TGCGCCAGCAGCCAAAGGACGGGAGGGAGCACAGATACGCAGTATTTT
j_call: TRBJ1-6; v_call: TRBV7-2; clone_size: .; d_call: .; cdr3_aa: CASNNGVGFYNSPLHF; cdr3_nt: TGTGCCAGCAACAACGGGGTAGGGTTCTATAATTCACCCCTCCACTTT
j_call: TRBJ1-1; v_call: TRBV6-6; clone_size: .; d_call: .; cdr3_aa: CASSYSKDSPVEAFF; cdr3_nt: TGTGCCAGCAGTTACTCGAAGGACAGCCCAGTTGAAGCTTTCTTT
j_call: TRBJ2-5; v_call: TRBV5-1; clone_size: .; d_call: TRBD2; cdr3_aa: CASSSLGSGGYETQYF; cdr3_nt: TGCGCCAGCAGCTCCCTGGGTAGCGGGGGGTATGAGACCCAGTACTTC
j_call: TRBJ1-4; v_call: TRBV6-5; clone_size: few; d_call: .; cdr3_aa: CASSYPGVPEKLFF; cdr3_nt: TGTGCCAGCAGTTACCCGGGGGTTCCTGAAAAACTGTTTTTT
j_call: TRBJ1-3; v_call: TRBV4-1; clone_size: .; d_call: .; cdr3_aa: CASSQVQGKAGNTIYF; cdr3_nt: TGCGCCAGCAGCCAAGTGCAGGGGAAAGCTGGAAACACCATATATTTT
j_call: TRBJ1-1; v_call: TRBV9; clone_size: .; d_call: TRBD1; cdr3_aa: CASSVAGTGPPNTEAFF; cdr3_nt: TGTGCCAGCAGCGTAGCTGGGACAGGGCCCCCCAACACTGAAGCTTTCTTT
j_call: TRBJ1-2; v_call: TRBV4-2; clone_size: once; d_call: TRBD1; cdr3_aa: CASSQVLRDRKDYGYTF; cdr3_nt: TGTGCCAGCAGCCAAGTCCTCCGGGACAGGAAGGACTATGGCTACACCTTC
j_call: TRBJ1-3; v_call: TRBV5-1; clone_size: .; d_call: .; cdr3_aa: CASSLVMAGSSGNTIYF; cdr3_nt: TGCGCCAGCAGCTTGGTGATGGCCGGGAGCTCTGGAAACACCATATATTTT
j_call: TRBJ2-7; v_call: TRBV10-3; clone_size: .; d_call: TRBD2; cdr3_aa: CAISTSGSIYEQYF; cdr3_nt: TGTGCCATCAGTACTAGCGGGAGTATCTACGAGCAGTACTTC
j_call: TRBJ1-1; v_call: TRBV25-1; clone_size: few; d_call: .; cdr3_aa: CASSYLNTEAFF; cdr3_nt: TGTGCCAGCAGTTATCTGAACACTGAAGCTTTCTTT